This record covers a single T cell receptor (beta chain). The sample comes from a study of Ad26.COV2.S vaccination and SARS-CoV-2 variants. The method was immunoSEQ multiplex PCR; TCRdb's version includes in-frame clones alone and lacks a portion of them. The sample records hundreds of thousands of clones, less than 90% being singletons. The treatment was: over 15 received Ad26.COV2.S at low or high dose, single or two shots; 5 received placebo; per-sample allocation not given. Samples came from day 63 after the first vaccine or placebo injection. This specimen was peripheral blood, taken in a trial of Ad26.COV2.S vaccine versus placebo. The sequence was collected from a person between 18 and 65 years old who received the Ad26.COV2.S COVID-19 vaccine or a placebo.

The CDR3 sequence: CARSLWGTDRPQHF. Here the CDR3 DNA reads TGTGCCAGAAGCTTGTGGGGGACCGATCGGCCCCAGCATTTT. The chain links TRBV5-3 to TRBJ1-5; D might be TRBD1 (5 bases). TRBV5-3 has ORF status, its function being uncertain. The V end was cut by 1 base, the J end by 9 bases, with 14 bases between. The CDR3 sequence is 14 residues long.